Presented here are 25 T cell receptor beta chains from one specimen sequenced in a study of graft-versus-host responses after intestinal transplantation. The protocol was immunoSEQ multiplex PCR, while the TCRdb copy is restricted to in-frame clones and leaves out a portion. The top ten hold around 1% of the sample, which has 85,000 to 110,000 clones, approximately 94% seen once. No cognate antigen is known for these TCRs. The sequencing used unstimulated CD8+ T cells sorted from spleen or lymph node cells, collected before intestinal transplant. These receptors all come from a human donor who received an intestinal transplant.

This clone was counted only a few times. V gene TRBV30 combines with J gene TRBJ1-6, with TRBD1 matching 8 bases. The CDR3 runs 16 residues. The germline CDR1 and CDR2 sequences are GTSNPN and SVGIG (reference sequence). V was clipped by 2 bases and J by 5 bases; unmatched bases: 8. The CDR3 coding sequence is TGTGCCTGGAGTCCTACAGGGGGAAAGGATAATTCACCCCTCCACTTT. This codes for CAWSPTGGKDNSPLHF.

The table lists this clone with a count of one. V and J are TRBV19 and TRBJ2-1; D call uncertain. From germline, CDR1 is LNHDA and CDR2 SQIVND (reference sequence). The V end was cut by 7 bases, the J end by 7 bases, with 17 bases between. The CDR3 is made up of 14 amino acids. The CDR3 DNA reads as TGTGCCAGTAAGGGCAGGCAGAGTAGAAATGAGCAGTTCTTC. Its protein is CASKGRQSRNEQFF.

The V and J genes are TRBV4-1 and TRBJ2-7; 8 positions agree with TRBD2. CDR1 MGHRA and CDR2 YSYEKL come from the germline V gene. The CDR3 spans 16 residues. The V segment lost 0 bases and the J segment 3 bases; nucleotides outside the gene matches: 7. In DNA, the CDR3 is TGCGCCAGCAGCCAAGAAAGAGCGGGAGACGGCTACGAGCAGTACTTC. This translates into CASSQERAGDGYEQYF.

The chain recombines TRBV7-9 with TRBJ1-1; possible D gene TRBD1, 6 bases. Germline loops: CDR1 SEHNR, CDR2 FQNEAQ (reference sequence). Trimming stripped 4 bases from V and 4 bases from J, with 10 bases between. The CDR3 is 13 amino acids. The CDR3 nucleotides are TGTGCCAGCAGCTCCCGACAGGCCACTGAAGCTTTCTTT. This translates into CASSSRQATEAFF.

This chain links TRBV2 with TRBJ2-1; no clear D. The CDR3 runs to 12 residues. Trimming removed 3 bases at V and 4 bases at J, with 4 bases between. Per germline, CDR1 SNHLY and CDR2 FYNNEI. CDR3 amino acids: CASSDAYNEQFF. DNA of the CDR3: TGTGCCAGCAGTGACGCTTACAATGAGCAGTTCTTC. The variable domain in full, completed from reference TRBV2 and TRBJ2-1, reads EPEVTQTPSHQVTQMGQEVILRCVPISNHLYFYWYRQILGQKVEFLVSFYNNEISEKSEIFDDQFSVERPDGSNFTLKIRSTKLEDSAMYFCASSDAYNEQFFGPGTRLTVL.

This clone was seen once. The V call is TRBV10-3, the J call TRBJ2-3, with TRBD2 as a possible D gene (6 bases). The germline V gene encodes CDR1 ENHRY and CDR2 SYGVKD. Between the trimmed V and J ends, which lost 10 bases and 4 bases, there was a span of 21 bases. CDR3 length: 15 amino acids. The CDR3 nucleotides are TGTGCCAACCTTCCCGGACTACGCACCGCAGATACGCAGTATTTT. Protein sequence: CANLPGLRTADTQYF.

The chain has TRBV7-8 and TRBJ2-2; 7 bases agree with TRBD1. Trimming took 5 bases from V and 1 from J; bases not matched to a gene: 4. CDR3 length: 15 residues. Per germline, CDR1 SGHVS and CDR2 FQNEAQ. The CDR3 protein is CASSPRTGNTGELFF. In DNA, the CDR3 is TGTGCCAGCAGCCCCCGGACAGGGAACACCGGGGAGCTGTTTTTT.

V and J are TRBV5-6 and TRBJ2-1; a weak D match, TRBD2 (7 bases). The CDR3 spans 17 residues. Deletions cut 5 bases from V and 6 bases from J, with 24 bases between. From germline, CDR1 is SGHDT and CDR2 YYEEEE. The CDR3 bases are TGTGCCAGCAGGCAAAGGGGGGGAGCGGGCTCAGGCAATGAGCAGTTCTTC. It yields the protein CASRQRGGAGSGNEQFF.

The V gene is TRBV5-1, the J gene TRBJ2-1; 7 bases line up with TRBD1. Germline V CDR1 and CDR2: SGHRS, YFSETQ. The junction had 7 bases not matched to a gene; V was cut back by 0 bases and J by 7 bases. This CDR3 has 15 residues. The CDR3 here is CASSLGQGVWNEQFF. CDR3 sequence (DNA): TGCGCCAGCAGCTTGGGCCAGGGGGTGTGGAATGAGCAGTTCTTC.

The rearrangement joins TRBV7-6 to TRBJ1-4; 9 nucleotides line up with TRBD1. The J segment lost 6 bases and the V segment lost 2 bases, leaving 10 bases of the junction unmatched. This CDR3 contains 17 residues. Germline-derived CDR1 and CDR2 are SGHVS and FNYEAQ. This chain's CDR3 is CASSLTPARDRDEKLFF. The CDR3 DNA reads TGTGCCAGCAGCTTAACCCCCGCCAGGGACAGGGATGAAAAACTGTTTTTT.

The J gene is TRBJ2-2, the V gene TRBV5-6; possibly TRBD1 for D (5 bases). Germline CDR1 reads SGHDT; CDR2 reads YYEEEE. V shed 1 base and J shed 0 bases, with 10 bases lying between them. The CDR3 runs to 16 residues. As DNA, the CDR3 is TGTGCCAGCAGCTTGATAGGACACACGAACACCGGGGAGCTGTTTTTT. Amino acid sequence: CASSLIGHTNTGELFF.

The genes are TRBV6-5 and TRBJ2-7; D unclear. V gave up 5 bases and J gave up 3 bases, with 11 bases separating them. Germline V CDR1 and CDR2: MNHEY, SVGAGI. CDR3 length: 13 amino acids. The CDR3 DNA follows: TGTGCCAGCAGTGCGAACTTGGGCTACGAGCAGTACTTC. Protein sequence: CASSANLGYEQYF.

Here the CDR3 DNA reads TGTGCCAGCAGTGAAGTAAAAACAGCAATAGATGGCTACACCTTC. Protein product: CASSEVKTAIDGYTF. This chain joins TRBV2 and TRBJ1-2; the D is unclear. This CDR3 has 15 amino acids. V was shortened by 1 base and J by 6 bases, with 15 bases between the two germline ends. Germline V gene lookup returns CDR1 SNHLY and CDR2 FYNNEI.

The table lists this clone with a count of one. The genes are TRBV5-4 and TRBJ2-7; a possible D gene is TRBD1 (6 bases). CDR3 length: 14 residues. Germline assignment: CDR1 SGHNT and CDR2 YYREEE (reference sequence). V was clipped by 4 bases and J by 2 bases, with 13 bases between them. The CDR3 DNA is TGTGCCAGCAGCGAGGGGGAAAGCACCTACGAGCAGTACTTC. It translates to CASSEGESTYEQYF.

This chain uses TRBV5-6 with TRBJ2-7; D gene unclear. The CDR3 sequence is 13 residues long. Germline lookup yields CDR1 SGHDT and CDR2 YYEEEE. The ends were cut back, 0 bases at V and 3 bases at J, with 7 bases in the middle. CDR3 nucleotides: TGTGCCAGCAGCTTGGGGGTCCACTACGAGCAGTACTTC. This encodes CASSLGVHYEQYF.

The rearrangement links TRBV5-1 to TRBJ2-5; 12 nucleotides agree with TRBD1. CDR1 is SGHRS, CDR2 YFSETQ, per germline. There are 13 residues in the CDR3. V trimming: 0 bases; J trimming: 12 bases; junction bases outside the gene matches: 3. CDR3: CASSLEGTGGEYF. The CDR3, as DNA: TGCGCCAGCAGCTTGGAGGGGACAGGGGGCGAGTACTTC.

The J gene is TRBJ2-7, the V gene TRBV6-5; 8 bases agree with TRBD1. CDR3 length equals 13 residues. Germline assignment: CDR1 MNHEY and CDR2 SVGAGI. Trimming removed 7 bases from V and 7 bases from J; junction bases left unmatched: 9. In DNA form, the CDR3 reads TGTGCCAGCACTTCGGGACAGGTGGGAGAGCAGTACTTC. This translates into CASTSGQVGEQYF.

The chain carries TRBV11-2 and TRBJ2-7, with 7 positions matching TRBD1. The germline V gene has CDR1 SGHAT and CDR2 FQNNGV. With V trimmed by 6 bases and J by 7 bases, 9 bases remained unmatched. CDR3 size: 13 residues. The CDR3 DNA follows: TGTGCCAGCAGACTCGACAGGGTGAGTGAGCAGTACTTC. This gives the protein CASRLDRVSEQYF.

The V and J genes are TRBV6-8 and TRBJ2-7, with a tentative D call TRBD2 (5 bases). Trimming shortened V by 4 bases and J by 6 bases, and 10 bases separated the two germline ends. Germline assignment: CDR1 MNHGY and CDR2 SAAAGT. This CDR3 has 12 residues. The CDR3 spells CASSSSEGEQYF. The CDR3, as DNA: TGTGCCAGCAGTTCCTCTGAGGGCGAGCAGTACTTC.

The gene calls are TRBV7-6 and TRBJ1-1, with D hard to call. CDR1 and CDR2 from the germline V gene are SGHVS and FNYEAQ. The CDR3 runs 13 residues. The V gene lost 8 bases and the J gene lost 0 bases, with 10 bases spanning the gap. The DNA for the CDR3 is TGTGCCAGCGGAGCGGGATTGAACACTGAAGCTTTCTTT. Its translation: CASGAGLNTEAFF.

This CDR3 is CATGNTGELFF. DNA for the CDR3: TGTGCCACGGGAAATACCGGGGAGCTGTTTTTT. V and J are TRBV6-5 and TRBJ2-2; perhaps TRBD2 as D (5 bases). Germline assignment: CDR1 MNHEY and CDR2 SVGAGI. Trimming shortened V by 10 bases and J by 5 bases, and 8 bases separated the two germline ends. The CDR3 length is 11 residues.

This CDR3 is CASSPGRTRTYGYTF. The CDR3 DNA is TGTGCCAGCTCACCGGGCCGAACCCGGACCTATGGCTACACCTTC. The genes are TRBV18 and TRBJ1-2; no clear D gene. Trimming stripped 3 bases from V and 4 bases from J, with 15 bases between. The length of the CDR3 is 15 residues. Looked up from germline, CDR1 is KGHSH and CDR2 is LQKENI.

V and J are TRBV9 and TRBJ1-4, with 8 bases identical to TRBD1. Germline CDR1 SGDLS, CDR2 YYNGEE. Trimming removed 4 bases from V and 7 bases from J; junction bases left unmatched: 6. The CDR3 has 14 amino acids. This CDR3 reads CASSSGGVGEKLFF. The CDR3 nucleotides read TGTGCCAGCAGCTCAGGGGGCGTAGGTGAAAAACTGTTTTTT.

The chain combines TRBV4-1 with TRBJ2-5; D not certain. Germline CDR1 and CDR2: MGHRA and YSYEKL. The CDR3 spans 13 residues. V lost 1 base to trimming and J lost 1 base, with 4 bases between them. The CDR3 region has the DNA TGCGCCAGCAGCCAAGTTATCCAAGAGACCCAGTACTTC. The encoded protein is CASSQVIQETQYF.

The V and J genes are TRBV29-1 and TRBJ2-5; D gene unclear. This CDR3 has 14 amino acids. Germline V gene lookup returns CDR1 SQVTM and CDR2 ANQGSEA. The ends were cut back, 0 bases at V and 4 bases at J, with 12 bases in the middle. The CDR3 region has the DNA TGCAGCGTTGAAGATTCGTGGGGTGGAGAGACCCAGTACTTC. Translation: CSVEDSWGGETQYF.